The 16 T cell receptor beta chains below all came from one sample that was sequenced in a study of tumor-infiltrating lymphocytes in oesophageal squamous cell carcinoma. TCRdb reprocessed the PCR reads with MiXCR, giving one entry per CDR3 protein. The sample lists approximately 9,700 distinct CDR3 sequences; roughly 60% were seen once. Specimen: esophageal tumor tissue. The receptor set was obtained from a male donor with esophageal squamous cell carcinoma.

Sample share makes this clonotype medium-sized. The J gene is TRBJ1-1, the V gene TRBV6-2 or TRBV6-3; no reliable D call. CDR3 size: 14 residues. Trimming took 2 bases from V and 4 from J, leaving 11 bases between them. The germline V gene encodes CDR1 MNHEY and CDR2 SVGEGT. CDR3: CASSYVGEGTEAFF. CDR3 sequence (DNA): TGTGCCAGCAGTTACGTGGGCGAGGGCACTGAAGCTTTCTTT.

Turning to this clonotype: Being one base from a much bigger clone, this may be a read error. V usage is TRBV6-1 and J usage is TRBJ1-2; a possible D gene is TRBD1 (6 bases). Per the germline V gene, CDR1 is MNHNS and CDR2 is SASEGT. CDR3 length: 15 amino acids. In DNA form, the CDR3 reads TGTGCCAGCAGAACTACAAGGGGGGGGGCTTTTGGCTACAACTTC. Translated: CASRTTRGGAFGYNF.

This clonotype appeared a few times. CDR3 loop: CASSFRLAGYNEQFF. CDR3 sequence (DNA): TGTGCCAGCAGCTTCCGACTAGCGGGGTACAATGAGCAGTTCTTC. The chain employs TRBV7-3 and TRBJ2-5; 11 nucleotides align to TRBD2. The DNA matches TRBJ2-1 better at its end, which makes the J call doubtful. The CDR3 has 15 amino acids. From germline, CDR1 is SGHTA and CDR2 FQGTGA.

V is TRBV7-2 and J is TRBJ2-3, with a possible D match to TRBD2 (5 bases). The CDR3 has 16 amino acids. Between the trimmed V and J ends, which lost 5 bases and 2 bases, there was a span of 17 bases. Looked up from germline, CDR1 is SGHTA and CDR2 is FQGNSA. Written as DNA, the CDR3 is TGTGCCAGCAGCCCAGACTCCAGCGGTTACACAGATACGCAGTATTTT. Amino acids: CASSPDSSGYTDTQYF. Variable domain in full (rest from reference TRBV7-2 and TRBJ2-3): GAGVSQSPSNKVTEKGKDVELRCDPISGHTALYWYRQSLGQGLEFLIYFQGNSAPDKSGLPSDRFSAERTGGSVSTLTIQRTQQEDSAVYLCASSPDSSGYTDTQYFGPGTRLTVL.

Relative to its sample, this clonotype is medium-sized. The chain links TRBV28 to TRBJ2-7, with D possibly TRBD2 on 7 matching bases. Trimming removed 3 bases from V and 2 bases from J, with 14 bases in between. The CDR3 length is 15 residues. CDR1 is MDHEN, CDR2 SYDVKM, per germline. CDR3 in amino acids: CASSFMREGAYEQYF. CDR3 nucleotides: TGTGCCAGCAGTTTTATGAGGGAGGGGGCCTACGAGCAGTACTTC.

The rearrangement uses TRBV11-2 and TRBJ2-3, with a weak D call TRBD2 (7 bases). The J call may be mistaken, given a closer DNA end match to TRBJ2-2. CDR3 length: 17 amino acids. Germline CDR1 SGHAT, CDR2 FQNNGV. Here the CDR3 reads CASSPGGRALNTGELFF. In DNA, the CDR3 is TGTGCCAGCAGCCCGGGGGGCAGGGCCCTGAACACCGGGGAGCTGTTTTTT.

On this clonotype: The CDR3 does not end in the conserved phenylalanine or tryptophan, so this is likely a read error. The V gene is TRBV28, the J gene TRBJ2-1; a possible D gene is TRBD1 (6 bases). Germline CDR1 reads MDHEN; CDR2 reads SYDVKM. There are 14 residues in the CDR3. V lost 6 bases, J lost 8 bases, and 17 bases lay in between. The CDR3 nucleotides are TGTGCCAGCAGCTCCTCTACAGGGTTGGATGAGCAGTTCTTA. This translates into CASSSSTGLDEQFL.

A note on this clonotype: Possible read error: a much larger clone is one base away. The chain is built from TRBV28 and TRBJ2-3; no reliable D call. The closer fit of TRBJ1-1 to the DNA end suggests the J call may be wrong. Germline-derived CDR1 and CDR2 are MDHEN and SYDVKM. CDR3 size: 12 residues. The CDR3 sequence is CTSSLGWVEAFF. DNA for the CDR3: TGTACCAGCAGTTTGGGATGGGTTGAAGCTTTCTTT.

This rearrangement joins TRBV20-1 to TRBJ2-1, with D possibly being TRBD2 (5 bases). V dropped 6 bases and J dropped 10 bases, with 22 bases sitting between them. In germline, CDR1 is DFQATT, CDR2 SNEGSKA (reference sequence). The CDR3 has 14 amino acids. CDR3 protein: CSASRAGSLGEQFF. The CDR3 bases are TGCAGTGCGAGCCGGGCGGGCAGCCTTGGGGAGCAGTTCTTC.

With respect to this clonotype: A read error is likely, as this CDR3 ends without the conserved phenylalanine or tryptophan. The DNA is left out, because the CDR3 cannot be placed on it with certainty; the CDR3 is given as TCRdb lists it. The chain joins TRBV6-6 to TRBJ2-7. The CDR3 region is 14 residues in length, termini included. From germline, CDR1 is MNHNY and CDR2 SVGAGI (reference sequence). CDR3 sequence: CASSGYTYEQYFGS.

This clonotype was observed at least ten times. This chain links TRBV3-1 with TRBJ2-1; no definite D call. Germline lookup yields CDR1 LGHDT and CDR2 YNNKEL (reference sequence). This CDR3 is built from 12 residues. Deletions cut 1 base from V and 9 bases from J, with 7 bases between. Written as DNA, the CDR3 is TGTGCCAGCAGCCAAGGTAACGGTGAGCAGTTCTTC. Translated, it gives CASSQGNGEQFF.

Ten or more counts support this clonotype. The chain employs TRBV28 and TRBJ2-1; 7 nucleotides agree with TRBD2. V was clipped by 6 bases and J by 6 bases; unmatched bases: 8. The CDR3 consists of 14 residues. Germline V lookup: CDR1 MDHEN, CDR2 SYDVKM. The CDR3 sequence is CASREASGVNEQFF. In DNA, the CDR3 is TGTGCCAGCAGGGAGGCTAGCGGAGTCAATGAGCAGTTCTTC.

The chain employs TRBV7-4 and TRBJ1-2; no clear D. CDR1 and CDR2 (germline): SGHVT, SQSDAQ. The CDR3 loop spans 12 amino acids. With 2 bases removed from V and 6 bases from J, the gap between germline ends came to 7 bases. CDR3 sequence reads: CASSLSGDGYTF. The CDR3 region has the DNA TGTGCCAGCAGCTTAAGTGGAGATGGCTACACCTTC. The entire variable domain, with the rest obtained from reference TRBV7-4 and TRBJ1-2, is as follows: GAGVSQSPRYKVAKRGRDVALRCDSISGHVTLYWYRQTLGQGSEVLTYSQSDAQRDKSGRPSGRFSAERPERSVSTLKIQRTEQGDSAVYLCASSLSGDGYTFGSGTRLTVV.

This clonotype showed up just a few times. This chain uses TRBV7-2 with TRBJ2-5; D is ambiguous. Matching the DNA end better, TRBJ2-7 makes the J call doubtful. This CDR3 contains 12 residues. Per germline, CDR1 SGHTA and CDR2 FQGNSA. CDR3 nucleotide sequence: TGTGCCAGCAGCTTCGGGCTCGGCGAGCAGTACTTC. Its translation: CASSFGLGEQYF.

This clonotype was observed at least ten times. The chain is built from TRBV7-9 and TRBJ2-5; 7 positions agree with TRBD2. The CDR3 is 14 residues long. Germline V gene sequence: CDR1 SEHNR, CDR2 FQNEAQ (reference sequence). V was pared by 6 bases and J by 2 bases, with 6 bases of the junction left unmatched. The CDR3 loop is CASRKTSAQETQYF. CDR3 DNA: TGTGCCAGCAGGAAAACTAGCGCTCAAGAGACCCAGTACTTC.

CDR3 coding DNA: TGTGCCAGCAGTTATTTTAGGGGACATAATGAAAAACTGTTTTTT. It specifies CASSYFRGHNEKLFF. This chain uses TRBV6-8 with TRBJ1-4; perhaps TRBD1 as D (6 bases). Trimming removed 3 bases at V and 4 bases at J, with 12 bases between. The CDR3 runs 15 residues. Per germline, CDR1 MNHGY and CDR2 SAAAGT.